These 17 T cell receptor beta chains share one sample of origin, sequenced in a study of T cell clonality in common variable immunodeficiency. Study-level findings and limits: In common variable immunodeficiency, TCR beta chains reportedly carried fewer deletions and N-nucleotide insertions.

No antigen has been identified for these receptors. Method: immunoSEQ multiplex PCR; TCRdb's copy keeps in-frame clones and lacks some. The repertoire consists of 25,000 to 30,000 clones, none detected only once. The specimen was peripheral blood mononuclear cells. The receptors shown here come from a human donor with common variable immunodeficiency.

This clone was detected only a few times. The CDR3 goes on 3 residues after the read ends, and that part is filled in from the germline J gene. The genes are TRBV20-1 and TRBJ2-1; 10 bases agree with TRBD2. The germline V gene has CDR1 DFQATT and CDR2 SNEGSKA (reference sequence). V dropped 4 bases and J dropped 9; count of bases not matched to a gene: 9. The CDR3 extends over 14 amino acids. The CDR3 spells CSAMSASGSREQFF. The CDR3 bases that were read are TGCAGTGCTATGAGTGCTAGCGGGAGTCGTGAG.

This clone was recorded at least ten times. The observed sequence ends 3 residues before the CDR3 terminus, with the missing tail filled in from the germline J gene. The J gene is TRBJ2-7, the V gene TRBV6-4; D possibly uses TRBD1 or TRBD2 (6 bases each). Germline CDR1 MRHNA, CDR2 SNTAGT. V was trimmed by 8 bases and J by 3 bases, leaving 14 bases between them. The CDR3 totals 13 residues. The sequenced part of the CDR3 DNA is TGTGCCAGCCGGCGGGACATCCTCTACGAG. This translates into CASRRDILYE. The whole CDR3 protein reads CASRRDILYEQYF.

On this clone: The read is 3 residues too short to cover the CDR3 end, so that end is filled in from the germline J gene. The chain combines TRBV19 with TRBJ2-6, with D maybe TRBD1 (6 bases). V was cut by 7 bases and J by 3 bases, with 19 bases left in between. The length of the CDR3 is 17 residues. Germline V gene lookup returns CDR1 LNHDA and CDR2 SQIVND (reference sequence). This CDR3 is CASKPVGRGFGANVLTF. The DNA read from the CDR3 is TGTGCCAGTAAGCCCGTTGGCAGGGGTTTTGGGGCCAACGTC.

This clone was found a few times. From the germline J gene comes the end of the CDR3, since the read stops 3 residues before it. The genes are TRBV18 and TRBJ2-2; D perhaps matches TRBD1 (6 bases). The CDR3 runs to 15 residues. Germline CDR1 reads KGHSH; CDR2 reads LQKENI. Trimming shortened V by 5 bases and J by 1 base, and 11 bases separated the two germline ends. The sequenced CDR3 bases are TGTGCCAGCTCAAGGGACAAGTGGAACACCGGGGAG. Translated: CASSRDKWNTGE. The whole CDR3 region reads CASSRDKWNTGELFF.

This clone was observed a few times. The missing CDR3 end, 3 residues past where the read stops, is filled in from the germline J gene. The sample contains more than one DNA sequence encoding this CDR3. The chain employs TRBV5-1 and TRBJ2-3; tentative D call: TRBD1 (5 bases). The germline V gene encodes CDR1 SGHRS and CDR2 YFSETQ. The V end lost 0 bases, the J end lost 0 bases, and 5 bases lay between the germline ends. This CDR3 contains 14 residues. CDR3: CASSLEGSTDTQYF. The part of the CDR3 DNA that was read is TGCGCCAGCAGCTTGGAGGGGAGCACAGATACG.

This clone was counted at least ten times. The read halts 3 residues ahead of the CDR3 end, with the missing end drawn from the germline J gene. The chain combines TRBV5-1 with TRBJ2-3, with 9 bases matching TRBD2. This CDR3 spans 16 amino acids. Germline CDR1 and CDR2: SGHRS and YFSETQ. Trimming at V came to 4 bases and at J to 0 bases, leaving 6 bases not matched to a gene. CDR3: CASSQSTSGSTDTQYF. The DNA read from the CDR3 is TGCGCCAGCAGCCAGTCGACTAGCGGTAGCACAGATACG.

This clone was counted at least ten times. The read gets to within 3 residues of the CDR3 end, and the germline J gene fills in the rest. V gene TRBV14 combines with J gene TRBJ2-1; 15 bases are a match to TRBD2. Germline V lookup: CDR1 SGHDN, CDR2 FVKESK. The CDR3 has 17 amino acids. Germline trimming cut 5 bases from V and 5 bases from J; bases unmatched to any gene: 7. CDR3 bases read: TGTGCCAGCAGCACGGGACTAGCGGGAGGAAACAACAATGAG. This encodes CASSTGLAGGNNNE. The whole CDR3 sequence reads CASSTGLAGGNNNEQFF.

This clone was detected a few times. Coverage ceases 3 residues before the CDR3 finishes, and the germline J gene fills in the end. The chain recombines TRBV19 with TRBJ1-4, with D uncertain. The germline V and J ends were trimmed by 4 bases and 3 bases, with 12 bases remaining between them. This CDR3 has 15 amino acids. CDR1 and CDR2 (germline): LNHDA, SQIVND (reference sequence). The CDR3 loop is CASSKQEVANEKLFF. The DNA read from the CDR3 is TGTGCCAGTAGTAAGCAGGAGGTGGCTAATGAAAAA.

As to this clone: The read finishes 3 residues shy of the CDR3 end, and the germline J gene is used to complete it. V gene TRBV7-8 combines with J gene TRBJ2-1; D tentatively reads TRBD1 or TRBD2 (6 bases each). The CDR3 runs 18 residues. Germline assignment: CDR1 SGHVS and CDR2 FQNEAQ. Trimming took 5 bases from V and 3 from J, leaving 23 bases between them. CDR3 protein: CASSPSPRAAGHYNEQFF. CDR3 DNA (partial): TGTGCCAGCAGCCCAAGCCCCCGCGCGGCGGGACACTACAATGAG.

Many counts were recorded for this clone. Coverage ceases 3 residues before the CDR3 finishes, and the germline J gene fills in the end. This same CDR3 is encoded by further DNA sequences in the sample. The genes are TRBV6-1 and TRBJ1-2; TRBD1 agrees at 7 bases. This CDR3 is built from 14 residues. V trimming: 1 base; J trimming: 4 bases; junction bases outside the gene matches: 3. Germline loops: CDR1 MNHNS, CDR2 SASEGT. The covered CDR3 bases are TGTGCCAGCAGTGAAGGCGGGACAGCCTATGGC. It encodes CASSEGGTAYG. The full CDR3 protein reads CASSEGGTAYGYTF.

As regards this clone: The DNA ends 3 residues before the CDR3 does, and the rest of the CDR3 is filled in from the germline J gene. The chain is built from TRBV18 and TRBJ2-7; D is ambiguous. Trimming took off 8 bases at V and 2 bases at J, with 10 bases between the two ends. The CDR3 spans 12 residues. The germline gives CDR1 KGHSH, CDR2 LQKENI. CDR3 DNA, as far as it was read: TGTGCCAGCCCGAATGGCACCTACGAG. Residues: CASPNGTYE. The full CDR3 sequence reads CASPNGTYEQYF.

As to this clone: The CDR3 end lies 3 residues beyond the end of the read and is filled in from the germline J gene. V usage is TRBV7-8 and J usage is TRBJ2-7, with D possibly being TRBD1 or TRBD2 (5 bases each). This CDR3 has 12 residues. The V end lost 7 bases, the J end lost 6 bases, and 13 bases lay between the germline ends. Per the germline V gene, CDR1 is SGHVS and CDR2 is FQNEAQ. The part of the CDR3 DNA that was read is TGTGCCAGCACCGAGCAGGGAGTCGAG. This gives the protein CASTEQGVE. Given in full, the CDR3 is CASTEQGVEQYF.

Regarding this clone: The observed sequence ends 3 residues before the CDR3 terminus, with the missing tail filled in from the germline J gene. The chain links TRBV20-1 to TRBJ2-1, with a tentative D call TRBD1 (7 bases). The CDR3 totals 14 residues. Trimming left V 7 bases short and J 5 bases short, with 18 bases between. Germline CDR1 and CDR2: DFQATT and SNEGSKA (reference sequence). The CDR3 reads CSVARGALDNEQFF. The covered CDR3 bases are TGCAGTGTTGCCAGGGGGGCTCTGGACAATGAG.

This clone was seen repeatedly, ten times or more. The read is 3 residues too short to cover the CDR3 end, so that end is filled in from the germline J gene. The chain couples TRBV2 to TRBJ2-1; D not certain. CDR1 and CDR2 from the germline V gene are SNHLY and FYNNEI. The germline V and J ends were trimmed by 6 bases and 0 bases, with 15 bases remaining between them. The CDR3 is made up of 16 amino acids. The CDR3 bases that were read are TGTGCCAGCAGACGACTGGCGGCGAGCTCCTACAATGAG. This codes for CASRRLAASSYNE. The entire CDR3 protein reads CASRRLAASSYNEQFF.

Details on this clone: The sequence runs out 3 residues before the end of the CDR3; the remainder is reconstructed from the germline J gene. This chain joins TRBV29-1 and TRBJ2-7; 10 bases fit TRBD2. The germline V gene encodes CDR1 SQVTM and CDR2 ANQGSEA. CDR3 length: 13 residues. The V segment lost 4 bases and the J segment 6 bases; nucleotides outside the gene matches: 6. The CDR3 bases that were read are TGCAGCGTTGGCCCTAGCGGGAGAGGCGAG. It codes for CSVGPSGRGE. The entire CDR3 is CSVGPSGRGEQYF.

The CDR3 loop reads CASSKAGTGGGETQYF. The part of the CDR3 DNA that was read is TGTGCCAGCAGCAAAGCCGGGACAGGGGGCGGTGAGACC. The genes are TRBV4-2 and TRBJ2-5; 12 bases are a match to TRBD1. Read coverage stops 3 residues before the CDR3 terminus; the germline J gene supplies the remainder. V dropped 5 bases and J dropped 5; count of bases not matched to a gene: 9. Germline CDR1 reads LGHNA; CDR2 reads YNFKEQ. This CDR3 has 16 residues.

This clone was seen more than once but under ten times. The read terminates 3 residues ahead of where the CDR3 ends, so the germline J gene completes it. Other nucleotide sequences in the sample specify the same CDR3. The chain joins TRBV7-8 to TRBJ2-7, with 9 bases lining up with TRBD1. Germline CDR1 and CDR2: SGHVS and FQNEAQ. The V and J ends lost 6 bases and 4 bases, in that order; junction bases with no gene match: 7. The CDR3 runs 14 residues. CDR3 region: CASSDSGQGYEQYF. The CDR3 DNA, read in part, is TGTGCCAGCAGTGACTCGGGACAGGGTTACGAG.